The TCR beta chain described here comes from a study of blood T cell repertoires in COVID-19. About the research overall: The origin of the acute and convalescent COVID-19 samples was the United States, Italy and Spain. T cells, B-cell-depleted T cells, or PBMCs supplied cDNA or gDNA.

Residents of 24 US areas, aged about 18 to 100 years, made up the participants. Which cohort a participant joined came from the clinical history participants gave. The CDR3 has 15 amino acids. In germline, CDR1 is LGHNT, CDR2 FRNRAP. V was trimmed by 5 bases and J by 1 base, leaving 15 bases between them. Data came from immunoSEQ multiplex PCR; TCRdb stores just in-frame clones and leaves some out. The sample gives about 170,000 clones, 70% to 90% of which show up once; less than 0.85% is in the top ten. The sequence was obtained from a woman between 18 and 29 years old who had recovered from COVID-19. The chain combines TRBV12-5 with TRBJ2-7; D is perhaps TRBD1 (5 bases). The sequenced sample consisted of PBMCs or T cells enriched from blood (not recorded which). The DNA of the CDR3 is TGTGCTAGTGGTAGAACAGGCCAGCCTTCCTACGAGCAGTACTTC. Its protein product is CASGRTGQPSYEQYF.